These 8 T cell receptor beta chains were all obtained from the same sample, sequenced in a study of memory CD8 T cells in hepatitis C reinfection. Data came from immunoSEQ multiplex PCR; TCRdb stores just in-frame clones and leaves some out. Of approximately 49,000 clones in the sample, roughly nine tenths were seen once. Time point of the sample: late/post reinfection, 12 to 24 weeks after detection. TCR sequencing was done directly ex vivo on sorted cells, without expansion in vitro. The sequenced material came from naive CD8+ T cells sorted from blood. These receptors originate from a man aged 18-30 years with hepatitis C virus infection.

The chain uses TRBV19 and TRBJ2-7; the D is unclear. The V end lost 10 bases, the J end lost 3 bases, and 13 bases lay between the germline ends. The CDR3 totals 12 residues. The germline gives CDR1 LNHDA, CDR2 SQIVND (reference sequence). CDR3 sequence: CATSPGSYEQYF. The CDR3 DNA follows: TGTGCCACAAGCCCAGGAAGCTACGAGCAGTACTTC.

The J gene is TRBJ2-1, the V gene TRBV6-5; D gene ambiguous. Deletions cut 7 bases from V and 6 bases from J, with 7 bases between. This CDR3 spans 11 amino acids. Germline assignment: CDR1 MNHEY and CDR2 SVGAGI. The CDR3 here is CASTLVNEQFF. As DNA, the CDR3 is TGTGCCAGCACCCTCGTCAATGAGCAGTTCTTC.

The chain joins TRBV19 to TRBJ2-1, with 8 bases that match TRBD2. Germline loops: CDR1 LNHDA, CDR2 SQIVND (reference sequence). V lost 5 bases and J lost 4; bases outside the gene matches: 7. The CDR3 is 15 amino acids. The CDR3 spells CASSSSGSRYNEQFF. In nucleotides, the CDR3 is TGTGCCAGTAGTTCCAGCGGGAGCCGATACAATGAGCAGTTCTTC.

This sequence joins TRBV6-5 and TRBJ1-1, with TRBD1 matching over 9 bases. Per the germline V gene, CDR1 is MNHEY and CDR2 is SVGAGI. The CDR3 length is 15 residues. V dropped 6 bases and J dropped 4; count of bases not matched to a gene: 9. The CDR3: CASRKNRGRVTEAFF. The CDR3 DNA reads TGTGCCAGCAGAAAAAACAGGGGGCGGGTCACTGAAGCTTTCTTT.

V is TRBV6-6 and J is TRBJ2-2; TRBD2 matches at 12 bases. Germline lookup yields CDR1 MNHNY and CDR2 SVGAGI (reference sequence). V lost 0 bases and J lost 7; bases outside the gene matches: 3. The CDR3 is 16 residues long. CDR3 in DNA: TGTGCCAGCAGTTACTCTCCTAGCGGGAGGGTCGGGGAGCTGTTTTTT. It is translated as CASSYSPSGRVGELFF.

The rearrangement joins TRBV9 to TRBJ2-6; tentatively, D is TRBD2 (6 bases). The CDR3 spans 15 residues. Germline CDR1 and CDR2: SGDLS and YYNGEE. V was clipped by 3 bases and J by 4 bases, with 11 bases between them. CDR3 amino acids: CASSAEGHGANVLTF. The CDR3 coding sequence is TGTGCCAGCAGCGCGGAGGGGCACGGGGCCAACGTCCTGACTTTC.

This chain uses TRBV6-6 with TRBJ2-7, with TRBD1 identical over 7 bases. J lost 0 bases, V lost 6 bases, and 8 bases had no gene match. This CDR3 has 15 amino acids. Looked up from germline, CDR1 is MNHNY and CDR2 is SVGAGI (reference sequence). CDR3 in DNA: TGTGCCAGCAGAGTTCGACAGGGCTACTCCTACGAGCAGTACTTC. Translated: CASRVRQGYSYEQYF.

The V call is TRBV7-3, the J call TRBJ2-5; 8 bases are shared with TRBD1. The CDR3 totals 14 residues. Germline V gene data show CDR1 as SGHTA and CDR2 as FQGTGA. Germline trimming cut 5 bases from V and 5 bases from J; bases unmatched to any gene: 7. CDR3 nucleotides: TGTGCCAGCAGCACGACAGGGGACGAGGAGACCCAGTACTTC. Translating it yields CASSTTGDEETQYF.